What follows describes a single T cell receptor beta chain. As yet, its antigen is unknown. These data belong to a study of CXCR3-negative and CXCR3-positive naive CD8 T cells. General study findings and limits: Comparison of naive CXCR3-negative and CXCR3-positive cells revealed similar TRBV-TRBJ usage, while memory cells differed.

CDR3 size: 14 residues. Germline lookup yields CDR1 SQVTM and CDR2 ANQGSEA. With more than 250,000 cells each, the CD8+ T cell subsets were individually sorted in triplicate. Within the CD8+ T cell compartment, naive cells were CD45RO-CCR7+CD27+CD95-. Libraries of TRB cDNA were made by 5' RACE and carried UMIs. TCRdb reprocessed the 5' RACE reads and stores each CDR3 protein as one record, lacking DNA. The sample holds under 85,000 distinct CDR3 sequences. The J gene is TRBJ1-2, the V gene TRBV29-1; no DNA is available, so the TRBD1 call from TCRdb remains unchecked. The source material was naive CXCR3- CD8+ T cells from blood. Specified subset: CD45RO-CCR7+CD27+CD95- naive CD8+ T cells lacking CXCR3 (TNR3-). This TCR derives from a human donor in good health. Some clones in this sample may be carry-over from other donors' samples. CDR3 amino acids: CSVDFGTALYGYTF.